The T cell receptor beta chain described here comes from a study of monozygotic twins with cystic fibrosis. Across the whole study: Library input was 3 to 3.5 micrograms of fragmented DNA, with approximately 14 PCR cycles.

Study conclusions and caveats: In 13 of 16 pairs, V gene usage was closest to the co-twin's. Monozygotic CF twins shared more identical nucleotide clonotypes than unrelated patients.

The ends lost 7 bases at V and 8 bases at J; junction bases unmatched: 6. Germline V lookup: CDR1 SGHTS, CDR2 YDEGEE. CDR3 size: 13 residues. Produced via immunoSEQ multiplex PCR; TCRdb's table is partial and in-frame only. The sample lists about 10,000 clones; over 99% were seen once. The count of this clone is one. What it recognizes is unknown. The receptor was isolated from a man younger than 30 with cystic fibrosis. This chain uses TRBV5-8 with TRBJ2-5; 12 bases line up with TRBD2. Sequencing used blood. The CDR3 reads CASRASGGGTQYF. CDR3 bases: TGTGCCAGCCGGGCTAGCGGGGGGGGCACCCAGTACTTC.